The sequence of this T cell receptor (beta chain) was determined in a study of T cell responses to AZD1222 COVID-19 vaccine. General study results and limits: The CD4 TCRs associated with vaccination extended across spike and predominated at 160-218 and 743-854. Nearly half of spike-specific TCRs reportedly target variant regions that are unmutated in the B.1.351 and B.1.1.7 variants. Possibly, clonal diversity was underestimated; donors were largely white British and included more females.

Germline CDR1 is SGHDT and CDR2 is YYEEEE. The CDR3 loop spans 15 amino acids. After removal of 4 bases from V and 5 bases from J, the junction contained 8 bases not matched to a gene. In the case of this clone: Its antigen is unknown.

Sequenced by immunoSEQ multiplex PCR; TCRdb stores in-frame clones only, minus some. The sample records some 140,000 clones, approximately 90% being singletons. The sequence was obtained from an adult in good health. This rearrangement joins TRBV5-6 to TRBJ2-7; 11 bases fit TRBD2. The sample was peripheral blood, taken on day 0 of AZD1222 vaccination. CDR3 nucleotides: TGTGCCAGCAGCCCGACTAGCGGGATCGTCCACGAGCAGTACTTC. It is translated as CASSPTSGIVHEQYF. The whole variable domain, remainder taken from reference TRBV5-6 and TRBJ2-7, is DAGVTQSPTHLIKTRGQQVTLRCSPKSGHDTVSWYQQALGQGPQFIFQYYEEEERQRGNFPDRFSGHQFPNYSSELNVNALLLGDSALYLCASSPTSGIVHEQYFGPGTRLTVT.